This T cell receptor beta chain was sequenced for a study of CXCR3-negative and CXCR3-positive naive CD8 T cells. Whole-study findings and limits: Naive cells that were CXCR3-positive had more hydrophobic TRB CDR3s (compared with CXCR3-negative naive cells). Fresh PBMCs went into most assays, and CXCR3 expression partly declined after cryopreservation.

CDR1 DFQATT and CDR2 SNEGSKA come from the germline V gene (reference sequence). The CDR3 covers 14 residues. A note on this clonotype: The antigen remains unidentified.

It was by 5' RACE with UMI labels that the TRB cDNA libraries were prepared. TCRdb reprocessed the 5' RACE reads, keeping one entry per CDR3 protein, no DNA. Recorded for this sample: under 150,000 distinct CDR3 sequences. The rearrangement joins TRBV20-1 to TRBJ2-1; lacking DNA, the TRBD2 call made by TCRdb goes unchecked. The sample was naive CXCR3+ CD8+ T cells from blood. Noted subset: CD45RO-CCR7+CD27+CD95- naive CD8+ T cells expressing CXCR3 (TNR3+). This receptor was obtained from a human donor in good health. Some clones in this sample may be carry-over from other donors' samples. The CDR3 sequence: CSALTSIRYNEQFF.